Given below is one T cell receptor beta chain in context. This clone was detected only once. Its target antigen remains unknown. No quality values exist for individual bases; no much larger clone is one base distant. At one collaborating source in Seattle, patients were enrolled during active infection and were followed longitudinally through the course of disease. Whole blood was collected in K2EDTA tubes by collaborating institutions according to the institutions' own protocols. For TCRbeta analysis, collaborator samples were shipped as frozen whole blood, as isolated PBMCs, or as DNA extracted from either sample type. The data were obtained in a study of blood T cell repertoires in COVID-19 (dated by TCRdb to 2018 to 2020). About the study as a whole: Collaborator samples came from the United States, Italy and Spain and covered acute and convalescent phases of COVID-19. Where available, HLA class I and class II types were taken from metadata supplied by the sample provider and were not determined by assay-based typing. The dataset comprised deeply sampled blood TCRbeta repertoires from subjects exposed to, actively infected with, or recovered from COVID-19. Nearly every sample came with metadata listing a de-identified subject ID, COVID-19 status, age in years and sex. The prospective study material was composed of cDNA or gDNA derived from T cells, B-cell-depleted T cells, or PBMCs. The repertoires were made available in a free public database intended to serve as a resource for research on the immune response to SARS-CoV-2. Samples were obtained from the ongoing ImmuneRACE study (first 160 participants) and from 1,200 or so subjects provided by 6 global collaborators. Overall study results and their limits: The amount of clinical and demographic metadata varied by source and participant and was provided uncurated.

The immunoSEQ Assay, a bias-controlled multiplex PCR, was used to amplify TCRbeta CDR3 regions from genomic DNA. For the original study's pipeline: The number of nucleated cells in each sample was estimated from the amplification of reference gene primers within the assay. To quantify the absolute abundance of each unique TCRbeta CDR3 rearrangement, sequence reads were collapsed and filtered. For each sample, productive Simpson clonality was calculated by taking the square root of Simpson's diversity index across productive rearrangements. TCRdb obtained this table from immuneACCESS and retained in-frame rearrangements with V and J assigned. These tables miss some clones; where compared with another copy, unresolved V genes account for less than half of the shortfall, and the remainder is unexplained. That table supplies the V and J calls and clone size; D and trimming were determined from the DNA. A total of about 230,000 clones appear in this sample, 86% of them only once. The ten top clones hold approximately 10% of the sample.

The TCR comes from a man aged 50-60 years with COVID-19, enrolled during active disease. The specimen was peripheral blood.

The CDR3: CASNRGPNTEAFF. The DNA sequence is TGTGCCAGCAACAGAGGGCCGAACACTGAAGCTTTCTTT. This sequence uses TRBV11-2 and TRBJ1-1, with no reliable assignment of the D segment. Via the germline V gene, CDR1 is SGHAT and CDR2 FQNNGV. Trimming removed 7 bases from V and 1 base from J, leaving 10 bases between the germline ends. There are 13 amino acids in the CDR3, from cysteine to phenylalanine inclusive. The kept DNA is CDR3 alone, 39 bases in frame from the first base.